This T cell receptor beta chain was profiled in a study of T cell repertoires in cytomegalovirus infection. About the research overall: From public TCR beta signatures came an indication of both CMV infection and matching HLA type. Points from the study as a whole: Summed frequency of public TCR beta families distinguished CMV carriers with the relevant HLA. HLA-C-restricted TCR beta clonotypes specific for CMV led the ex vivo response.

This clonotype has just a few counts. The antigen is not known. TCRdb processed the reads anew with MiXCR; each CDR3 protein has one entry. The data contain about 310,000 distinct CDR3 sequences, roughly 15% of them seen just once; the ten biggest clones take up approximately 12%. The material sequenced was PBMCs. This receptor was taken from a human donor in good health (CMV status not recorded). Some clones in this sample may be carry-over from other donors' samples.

As DNA, the CDR3 is TGTGCCAGCAGTTACTCAAGCCGGACAGCCGCTAACGCTTTCTTT. Encoded protein: CASSYSSRTAANAFF. This chain connects TRBV6-6 to TRBJ1-1; D possibly corresponds to TRBD1 (6 bases). This CDR3 has 15 residues. V lost 0 bases and J 11 bases, leaving 19 bases between the germline ends. Looked up from germline, CDR1 is MNHNY and CDR2 is SVGAGI (reference sequence).